This TCR beta chain derives from a study of cytomegalovirus exposure and HLA in healthy donors. The PCR had 60 Vbeta and 13 Jbeta primers. Repertoires were generated with immunoSEQ multiplex PCR, while TCRdb's copy carries only in-frame clones and drops some. The profile covers more than 95,000 clones, with approximately 72% appearing a single time and about 8.3% taken by the ten largest. Whole-study findings and limits: V- and J-gene trimming of TCR beta was linked (in a later analysis) to a missense DCLRE1C variant.

This clone has a handful of counts. Its antigen remains unknown. Sequenced sample: PBMCs. This TCR was sampled from a woman between 45 and 60 years old in good health and CMV-seropositive.

CDR3 amino acids: CASSSMGDSSYEQYF. The CDR3 region has the DNA TGTGCCAGCAGTTCAATGGGCGATAGCTCCTACGAGCAGTACTTC. The J gene is TRBJ2-7, the V gene TRBV5-6, with D uncertain. Trimming shortened V by 5 bases and J by 0 bases, and 15 bases separated the two germline ends. Germline assignment: CDR1 SGHDT and CDR2 YYEEEE. The CDR3 has 15 amino acids. Full variable domain (missing parts from reference TRBV5-6 and TRBJ2-7): DAGVTQSPTHLIKTRGQQVTLRCSPKSGHDTVSWYQQALGQGPQFIFQYYEEEERQRGNFPDRFSGHQFPNYSSELNVNALLLGDSALYLCASSSMGDSSYEQYFGPGTRLTVT.